These 14 T cell receptor beta chains originate from one sample sequenced in a study of post-analysis software for immune sequencing data. Included in the TCR beta cDNA libraries were unique molecular identifiers. Each CDR3 protein is one row after TCRdb ran MiXCR on the PCR reads. The top ten clones hold roughly 28% of a sample with about 160,000 distinct CDR3 sequences, 35% to 40% of them seen once. The input for sequencing was blood, taken after autologous hematopoietic stem cell transplantation. Receptors originate from a girl under 18 with multiple sclerosis.

This clonotype was counted only a few times. The rearrangement joins TRBV30 to TRBJ2-1; 7 bases are a match to TRBD1. This CDR3 has 15 residues. The trim removed 6 bases at V and 7 bases at J, leaving 15 bases unmatched. CDR1 and CDR2 (germline): GTSNPN, SVGIG (reference sequence). CDR3 amino acids: CACLGGTGDLNEQFF. In DNA form, the CDR3 reads TGTGCCTGCCTAGGGGGCACAGGGGATTTGAATGAGCAGTTCTTC.

This clonotype was recorded a few times. This chain connects TRBV12-3 or TRBV12-4 to TRBJ2-5; no definite D call. The DNA end favors TRBJ2-7, so the J call may be wrong. This CDR3 is built from 13 residues. The CDR3 sequence is CASSLALDHEQYF. The CDR3 DNA follows: TGTGCCAGCAGTTTAGCATTGGACCACGAGCAGTACTTC.

This clonotype came up once. This chain joins TRBV5-1 and TRBJ2-7; either TRBD1 or TRBD2 may supply D (5 bases each). Looked up from germline, CDR1 is SGHRS and CDR2 is YFSETQ. CDR3 length: 13 residues. The ends were cut back, 2 bases at V and 3 bases at J, with 9 bases in the middle. For the CDR3, the DNA is TGCGCCAGCAGCTTAGGGGAGATCTACGAGCAGTACTTC. Translated, it gives CASSLGEIYEQYF.

This clonotype appeared a few times. The genes are TRBV7-2 and TRBJ1-2, with a possible D match to TRBD1 (5 bases). Germline V lookup: CDR1 SGHTA, CDR2 FQGNSA. V gave up 5 bases and J gave up 0 bases, with 10 bases separating them. The CDR3 loop spans 14 amino acids. CDR3 in amino acids: CASSPGTTNYGYTF. CDR3 DNA: TGTGCCAGCAGCCCCGGGACGACTAACTATGGCTACACCTTC.

This clonotype was detected a few times. V usage is TRBV5-1 and J usage is TRBJ2-1; D is perhaps TRBD2 (7 bases). Germline-derived CDR1 and CDR2 are SGHRS and YFSETQ. This CDR3 comprises 16 residues. The V gene lost 0 bases and the J gene lost 3 bases, with 13 bases spanning the gap. The CDR3 DNA reads as TGCGCCAGCAGCTTGGCGGGGGGCCTCTTCTACAATGAGCAGTTCTTC. Its translation: CASSLAGGLFYNEQFF.

The rearrangement uses TRBV12-5 and TRBJ2-1; TRBD1 aligns across 9 bases. CDR3 length: 14 residues. Trimming at V came to 1 base and at J to 8 bases, leaving 3 bases not matched to a gene. Germline CDR1 LGHNT, CDR2 FRNRAP. The CDR3, as DNA: TGTGCTAGTGGTTTGGGGGACAGGGTGGATGAGCAGTTCTTC. Amino acid sequence: CASGLGDRVDEQFF.

The chain has TRBV12-3 or TRBV12-4 and TRBJ1-1; tentative D call: TRBD1 (6 bases). The CDR3 contains 13 residues. Trimming shortened V by 6 bases and J by 8 bases, and 16 bases separated the two germline ends. The CDR3 reads CASSTPGTPEAFF. For the CDR3, the DNA is TGTGCCAGCAGCACCCCCGGGACACCGGAAGCTTTCTTT.

This clonotype occurred once. The rearrangement uses TRBV20-1 and TRBJ2-2, with D perhaps matching TRBD2 (5 bases). The CDR3 spans 11 residues. Trimming cost V 6 bases and J 5 bases, with 7 bases left between them. Per the germline V gene, CDR1 is DFQATT and CDR2 is SNEGSKA (reference sequence). CDR3 sequence (DNA): TGCAGTGCCAGGAGGACCGGGGAGCTGTTTTTT. Residues: CSARRTGELFF.

V and J are TRBV12-3 or TRBV12-4 and TRBJ2-7; D is uncertain. The CDR3 is made up of 13 amino acids. Trimming took 2 bases from V and 0 from J, leaving 5 bases between them. CDR3 bases: TGTGCCAGCAGTTTACAAAACTCCTACGAGCAGTACTTC. This codes for CASSLQNSYEQYF.

By sample share, this clonotype is medium-sized. The chain links TRBV18 to TRBJ2-7; the match to TRBD2 covers 10 bases. The CDR3 runs to 17 residues. From germline, CDR1 is KGHSH and CDR2 LQKENI. Unmatched junction bases numbered 10, after V lost 0 bases and J lost 5 bases. CDR3: CASSPPSVGLAGDEQYF. In DNA form, the CDR3 reads TGTGCCAGCTCACCACCCTCGGTTGGTCTAGCGGGAGACGAGCAGTACTTC. Full variable domain (remainder filled in from reference TRBV18 and TRBJ2-7): NAGVMQNPRHLVRRRGQEARLRCSPMKGHSHVYWYRQLPEEGLKFMVYLQKENIIDESGMPKERFSAEFPKEGPSILRIQQVVRGDSAAYFCASSPPSVGLAGDEQYFGPGTRLTVT.

This chain uses TRBV5-1 with TRBJ2-5; D remains unclear. V dropped 0 bases and J dropped 4 bases, with 7 bases sitting between them. Germline CDR1 is SGHRS and CDR2 is YFSETQ. The CDR3 extends over 13 amino acids. In nucleotides, the CDR3 is TGCGCCAGCAGCTTGGGACACGGAGAGACCCAGTACTTC. Translation: CASSLGHGETQYF.

The rearrangement uses TRBV7-9 and TRBJ2-2; 7 bases align to TRBD2. Per the germline V gene, CDR1 is SEHNR and CDR2 is FQNEAQ (reference sequence). V gave up 3 bases and J gave up 6 bases; unmatched junction bases: 4. The CDR3 has 14 residues. The CDR3 protein is CASSFDGGAGELFF. The CDR3 DNA follows: TGTGCCAGCAGCTTTGATGGGGGGGCCGGGGAGCTGTTTTTT. The variable domain in full, with the rest retrieved from reference TRBV7-9 and TRBJ2-2, is DTGVSQNPRHKITKRGQNVTFRCDPISEHNRLYWYRQTLGQGPEFLTYFQNEAQLEKSRLLSDRFSAERPKGSFSTLEIQRTEQGDSAMYLCASSFDGGAGELFFGEGSRLTVL.

J is TRBJ1-4 and V is TRBV11-2; weak D call: TRBD1 (5 bases). Trimming cost V 5 bases and J 0 bases, with 10 bases left between them. Germline CDR1 is SGHAT and CDR2 is FQNNGV. CDR3 length: 15 residues. The CDR3 coding sequence is TGTGCCAGCAGCCAAGGGACCACAACTAATGAAAAACTGTTTTTT. Its protein is CASSQGTTTNEKLFF.

This clonotype has a count of ten or more. V and J are TRBV20-1 and TRBJ1-6; D perhaps matches TRBD1 (6 bases). V was clipped by 7 bases and J by 7 bases, with 14 bases between them. The CDR3 covers 13 residues. Germline V gene data show CDR1 as DFQATT and CDR2 as SNEGSKA (reference sequence). In DNA form, the CDR3 reads TGCAGTGTCTTAACAGGGCCGAATTCACCCCTCCACTTT. Translating gives CSVLTGPNSPLHF.